This T cell receptor (beta chain) was captured by sequencing in a study of CD8 T cells in Susac syndrome. Peripheral blood CD8+ and CD4+ T cells were profiled by TCR beta sequencing. FACS was used to enrich TEMRA cells, whereas the CD8+ and CD4+ T cells were obtained by negative isolation. This CDR3 comprises 16 residues. CDR1 SGHVS and CDR2 FQNEAQ come from the germline V gene. With 1 base removed from V and 0 bases from J, the gap between germline ends came to 10 bases. RNA amounts of about 0.5 to 1 ug underwent reverse transcription with random hexamers. The CDR3 of TCR beta was amplified by immunoSEQ multiplex PCR across 54 Vbeta and 13 Jbeta. MiXCR, applied by TCRdb to the immunoSEQ multiplex PCR reads, yields one record per CDR3 protein. The sample has fewer than 80,000 distinct CDR3 sequences; approximately 93% are singletons.

This TCR came from a human donor with Susac syndrome. Material for sequencing was CD8+ T cells from PBMCs. The rearrangement joins TRBV7-8 to TRBJ1-5, with D possibly matching TRBD1 (6 bases). The chain's CDR3 is CASSLGTADSNQPQHF. DNA for the CDR3: TGTGCCAGCAGCTTAGGGACAGCGGATAGCAATCAGCCCCAGCATTTT.